One T cell receptor (beta chain) is described in this entry. In the source study's methods: Amplified reference gene primers provided the basis for estimating nucleated cell counts. Method: immunoSEQ multiplex PCR; TCRdb's copy keeps in-frame clones and lacks some. V and J calls and clone size come straight from that table; D and trimming were deduced from the DNA. This sample has about 220,000 clones, with 80% found just once. CDR1 and CDR2 (germline): KGHSH, LQKENI. The V gene end was trimmed by 3 bases and the J gene end by 11 bases; junction bases not matched to a gene: 13. This CDR3 is built from 15 residues. The data were obtained in a study of blood T cell repertoires in COVID-19. The wider study: PBMCs, B-cell-depleted T cells, or T cells were the source of the cDNA or gDNA that made up the material.

The sample comprised peripheral blood. This TCR came from a woman in her 70s with acute or convalescent COVID-19. The chain carries TRBV18 and TRBJ1-1; 9 bases line up with TRBD1. CDR3 loop: CASSPFAEQGAQAFF. CDR3 in DNA: TGTGCCAGCTCACCCTTCGCGGAACAGGGGGCGCAGGCTTTCTTT. The full variable domain, rest sourced from reference TRBV18 and TRBJ1-1, is NAGVMQNPRHLVRRRGQEARLRCSPMKGHSHVYWYRQLPEEGLKFMVYLQKENIIDESGMPKERFSAEFPKEGPSILRIQQVVRGDSAAYFCASSPFAEQGAQAFFGQGTRLTVV.